Below are 4 T cell receptor beta chains sequenced from a single sample in a study of regulatory T cells in long-lasting Graves disease. Stated time point: persistent/refractory GD, antithyroid drugs over 5 years with positive TRAb. The TCR library was made from RNA that had been extracted from PBMCs in TRIzol. Investigators prepared the TCR beta libraries by applying iRepertoire HTBI primers and Arm-PCR of CDR3 regions. Using its own MiXCR run on the multiplex PCR reads, TCRdb lists one record per CDR3 protein. The data contain about 660,000 distinct CDR3 sequences, 30% of them seen just once; the ten biggest clones take up under 50%. The starting material was peripheral blood mononuclear cells (PBMCs), obtained when the disease was refractory, from a patient treated with antithyroid drugs. All receptors derive from a female donor with Graves disease.

This clonotype appeared a few times. This chain uses TRBV28 with TRBJ1-5, with 10 bases lining up with TRBD1. Germline V lookup: CDR1 MDHEN, CDR2 SYDVKM. The CDR3 totals 14 residues. V gave up 3 bases and J gave up 8 bases; unmatched junction bases: 4. The CDR3, as DNA: TGTGCCAGCAGTTTGACAGGGGGCGTGGAGCCCCAGCATTTT. It specifies CASSLTGGVEPQHF.

The genes are TRBV29-1 and TRBJ2-1; weak D call: TRBD2 (5 bases). Trimming pared 6 bases from V and 5 bases from J, leaving 23 bases between. The CDR3 has 16 amino acids. The germline gives CDR1 SQVTM, CDR2 ANQGSEA. The CDR3 loop reads CSVGMEWERVDNEQFF. The CDR3 DNA follows: TGCAGCGTGGGGATGGAATGGGAGAGGGTGGACAATGAGCAGTTCTTC.

V is TRBV7-9 and J is TRBJ2-7; D may be TRBD1 or TRBD2 (6 bases each). The V end lost 4 bases, the J end lost 4 bases, and 23 bases lay between the germline ends. The CDR3 covers 17 residues. CDR1 and CDR2 (germline): SEHNR, FQNEAQ (reference sequence). This CDR3 is CASSSTTGLRGGYEQYF. The DNA of the CDR3 is TGTGCCAGCAGCTCGACCACAGGGTTGAGAGGGGGGTACGAGCAGTACTTC.

This clonotype occurred a few times. The chain joins TRBV20-1 to TRBJ2-7; 7 positions agree with TRBD2. The CDR3 covers 14 residues. The germline V gene has CDR1 DFQATT and CDR2 SNEGSKA (reference sequence). The V segment lost 7 bases and the J segment 0 bases; nucleotides outside the gene matches: 9. DNA of the CDR3: TGCAGTGTTAAGGGCGGGGGAAGCTCCTACGAGCAGTACTTC. This encodes CSVKGGGSSYEQYF.